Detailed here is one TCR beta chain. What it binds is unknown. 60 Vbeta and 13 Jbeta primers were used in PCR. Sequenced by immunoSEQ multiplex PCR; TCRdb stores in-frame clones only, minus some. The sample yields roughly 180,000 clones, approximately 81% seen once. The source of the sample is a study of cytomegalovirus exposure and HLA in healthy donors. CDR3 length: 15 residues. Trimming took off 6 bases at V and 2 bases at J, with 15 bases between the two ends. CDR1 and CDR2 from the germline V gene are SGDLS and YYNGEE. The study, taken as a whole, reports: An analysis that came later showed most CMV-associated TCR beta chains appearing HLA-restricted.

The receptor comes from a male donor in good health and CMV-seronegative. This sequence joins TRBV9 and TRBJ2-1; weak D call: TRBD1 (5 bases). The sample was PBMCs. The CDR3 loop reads CASTVLDTPYNEQFF. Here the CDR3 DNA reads TGTGCCAGCACAGTTCTGGACACACCCTACAATGAGCAGTTCTTC.